Included here is one TCR beta chain sequence, with context. These data come from a study of blood T cell repertoires in COVID-19. The assay was immunoSEQ multiplex PCR, and TCRdb's table has in-frame clones only and misses some. The repertoire consists of 7,500 to 8,500 clones, with approximately 88% occurring once and the leading ten covering roughly a sixth. Sequenced: peripheral blood. The sequence was obtained from a human donor with active COVID-19. The donor label of this sample is uncertain.

CDR3 DNA: TGCAGCGTTGAACCCGCTCGCAATGTCGGGAAACAGTTCTTC. This codes for CSVEPARNVGKQFF. V and J are TRBV29-1 and TRBJ2-1; maybe TRBD2 (5 bases). CDR1 is SQVTM and CDR2 is ANQGSEA in the germline V gene. The V end was cut by 2 bases, the J end by 13 bases, with 21 bases between. The CDR3 spans 14 residues.